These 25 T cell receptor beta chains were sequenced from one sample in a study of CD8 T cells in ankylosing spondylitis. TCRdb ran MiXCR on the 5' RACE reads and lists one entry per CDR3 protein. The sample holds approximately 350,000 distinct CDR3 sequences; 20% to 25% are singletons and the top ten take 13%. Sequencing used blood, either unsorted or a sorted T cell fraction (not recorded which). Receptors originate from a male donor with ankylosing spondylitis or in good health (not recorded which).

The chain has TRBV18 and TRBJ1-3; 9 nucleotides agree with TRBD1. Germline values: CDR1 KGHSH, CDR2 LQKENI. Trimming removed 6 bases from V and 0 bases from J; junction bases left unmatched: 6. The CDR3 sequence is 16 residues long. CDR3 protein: CASSLGTGPSGNTIYF. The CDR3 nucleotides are TGTGCCAGCTCCCTCGGGACAGGGCCCTCTGGAAACACCATATATTTT.

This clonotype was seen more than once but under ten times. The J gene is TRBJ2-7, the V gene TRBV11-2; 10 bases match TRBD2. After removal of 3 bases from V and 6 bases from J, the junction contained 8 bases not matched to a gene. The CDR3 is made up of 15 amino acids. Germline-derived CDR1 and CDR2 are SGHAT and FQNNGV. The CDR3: CASSFLAGEWGEQYF. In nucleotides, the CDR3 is TGTGCCAGCAGCTTCCTAGCGGGGGAGTGGGGCGAGCAGTACTTC.

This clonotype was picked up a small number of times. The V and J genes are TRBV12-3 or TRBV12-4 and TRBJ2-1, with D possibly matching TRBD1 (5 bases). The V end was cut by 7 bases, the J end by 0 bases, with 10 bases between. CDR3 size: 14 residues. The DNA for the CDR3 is TGTGCCAGCACCCTAGGGGCCTCCTACAATGAGCAGTTCTTC. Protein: CASTLGASYNEQFF.

CDR3 protein: CASSSKTSGAETQYF. Written as DNA, the CDR3 is TGTGCCAGCAGCTCGAAGACTAGCGGGGCAGAGACCCAGTACTTC. V and J are TRBV7-2 and TRBJ2-5; TRBD2 matches 11 bases. The J segment lost 4 bases and the V segment lost 4 bases, leaving 5 bases of the junction unmatched. The CDR3 length is 15 residues. Germline CDR1 and CDR2: SGHTA and FQGNSA.

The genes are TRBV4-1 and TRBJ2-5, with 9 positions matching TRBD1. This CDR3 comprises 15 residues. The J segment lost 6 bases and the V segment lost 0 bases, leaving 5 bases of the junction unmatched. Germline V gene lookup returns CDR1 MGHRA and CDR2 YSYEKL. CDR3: CASSQDPGQGKTQYF. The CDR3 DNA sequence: TGCGCCAGCAGCCAAGATCCGGGACAGGGAAAGACCCAGTACTTC.

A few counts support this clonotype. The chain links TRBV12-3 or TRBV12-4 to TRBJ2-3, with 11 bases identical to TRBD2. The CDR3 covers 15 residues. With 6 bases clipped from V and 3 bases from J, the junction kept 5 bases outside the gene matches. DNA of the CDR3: TGTGCCAGCAGGGACCTAGCGGGGGGAACAGATACGCAGTATTTT. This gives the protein CASRDLAGGTDTQYF.

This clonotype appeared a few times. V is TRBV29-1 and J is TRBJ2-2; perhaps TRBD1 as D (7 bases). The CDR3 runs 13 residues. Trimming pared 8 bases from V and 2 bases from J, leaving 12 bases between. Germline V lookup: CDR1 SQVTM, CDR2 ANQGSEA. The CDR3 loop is CSTGDRNTGELFF. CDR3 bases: TGCAGCACGGGGGACAGAAACACCGGGGAGCTGTTTTTT.

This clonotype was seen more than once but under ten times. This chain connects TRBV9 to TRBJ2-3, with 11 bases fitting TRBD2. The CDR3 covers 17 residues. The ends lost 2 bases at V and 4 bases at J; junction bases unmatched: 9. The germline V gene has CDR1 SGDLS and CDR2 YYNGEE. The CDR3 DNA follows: TGTGCCAGCAGCGTTCCGATTAGCGGGGGGGCCCCAGATACGCAGTATTTT. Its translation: CASSVPISGGAPDTQYF.

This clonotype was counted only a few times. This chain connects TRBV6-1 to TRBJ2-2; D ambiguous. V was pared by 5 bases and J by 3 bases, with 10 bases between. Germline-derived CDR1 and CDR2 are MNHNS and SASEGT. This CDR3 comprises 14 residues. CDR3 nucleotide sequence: TGTGCCAGCAGTACCTCTGGGTACACCGGGGAGCTGTTTTTT. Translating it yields CASSTSGYTGELFF.

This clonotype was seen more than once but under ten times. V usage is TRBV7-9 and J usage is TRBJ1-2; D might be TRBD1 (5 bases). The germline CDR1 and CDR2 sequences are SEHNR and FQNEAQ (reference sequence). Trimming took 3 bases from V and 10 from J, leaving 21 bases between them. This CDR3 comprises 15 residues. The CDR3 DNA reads TGTGCCAGCAGCTTTTTAACAGGACCACCTGGGAACTACACCTTC. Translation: CASSFLTGPPGNYTF.

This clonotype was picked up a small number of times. CDR3 DNA: TGTGCCTGGAGTGTAGATTCCCGAGGCGCAGAGACCCAGTACTTC. It translates to CAWSVDSRGAETQYF. The chain links TRBV30 to TRBJ2-5; D is uncertain. The germline V gene has CDR1 GTSNPN and CDR2 SVGIG (reference sequence). Trimming pared 0 bases from V and 4 bases from J, leaving 15 bases between. The CDR3 is 15 amino acids.

For the CDR3, the DNA is TGTGCCAGCAGCTTCGGTCCCGGGACAAAGAATTACGAGCAGTACTTC. Translation gives CASSFGPGTKNYEQYF. This chain links TRBV5-4 with TRBJ2-7; D perhaps matches TRBD1 (6 bases). Germline V gives CDR1 SGHNT, CDR2 YYREEE (reference sequence). This CDR3 has 16 amino acids. Trimming cost V 2 bases and J 4 bases, with 19 bases left between them.

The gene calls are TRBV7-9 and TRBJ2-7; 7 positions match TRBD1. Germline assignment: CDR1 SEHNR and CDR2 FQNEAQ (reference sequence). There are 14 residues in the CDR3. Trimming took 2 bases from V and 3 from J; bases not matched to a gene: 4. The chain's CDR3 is CASSLSTGVYEQYF. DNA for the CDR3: TGTGCCAGCAGCTTAAGTACAGGGGTCTACGAGCAGTACTTC.

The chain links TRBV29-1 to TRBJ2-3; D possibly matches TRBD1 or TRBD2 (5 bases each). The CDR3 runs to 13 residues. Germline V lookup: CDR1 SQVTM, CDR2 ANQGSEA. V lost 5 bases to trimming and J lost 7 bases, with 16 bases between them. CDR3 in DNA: TGCAGCGTTCAGGGCGGGTCTCTGAATACGCAGTATTTT. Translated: CSVQGGSLNTQYF.

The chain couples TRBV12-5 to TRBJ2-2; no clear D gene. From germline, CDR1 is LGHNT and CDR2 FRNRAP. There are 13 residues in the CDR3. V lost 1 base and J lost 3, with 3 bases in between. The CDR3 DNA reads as TGTGCTAGTGGTTTGGGAGACACCGGGGAGCTGTTTTTT. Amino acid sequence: CASGLGDTGELFF.

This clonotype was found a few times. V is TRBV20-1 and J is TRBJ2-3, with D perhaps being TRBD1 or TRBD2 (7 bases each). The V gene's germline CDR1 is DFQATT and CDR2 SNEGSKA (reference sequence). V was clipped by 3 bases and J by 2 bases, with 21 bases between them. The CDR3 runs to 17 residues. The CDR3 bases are TGCAGTGCTAGTCGGCTCCGGGGAGGGGGCCCCACAGATACGCAGTATTTT. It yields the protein CSASRLRGGGPTDTQYF.

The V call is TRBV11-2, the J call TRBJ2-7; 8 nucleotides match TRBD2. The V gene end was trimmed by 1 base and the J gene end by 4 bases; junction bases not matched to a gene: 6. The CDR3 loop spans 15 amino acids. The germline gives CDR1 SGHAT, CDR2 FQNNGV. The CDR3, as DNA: TGTGCCAGCAGCTTAGTGGTTAGCGGGGCGTACGAGCAGTACTTC. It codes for CASSLVVSGAYEQYF.

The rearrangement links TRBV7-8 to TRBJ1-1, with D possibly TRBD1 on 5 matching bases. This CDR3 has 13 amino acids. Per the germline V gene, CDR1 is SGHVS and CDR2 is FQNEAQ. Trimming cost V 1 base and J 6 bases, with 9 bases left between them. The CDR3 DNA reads TGTGCCAGCAGCTTAGTCAGGGTCGCTGAAGCTTTCTTT. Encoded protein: CASSLVRVAEAFF.

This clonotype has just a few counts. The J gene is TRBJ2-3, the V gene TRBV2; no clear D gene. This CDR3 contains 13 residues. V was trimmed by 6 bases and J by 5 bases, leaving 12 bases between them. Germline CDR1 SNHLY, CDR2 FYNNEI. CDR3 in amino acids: CASRVTDGDTQYF. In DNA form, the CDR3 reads TGTGCCAGCAGGGTAACGGACGGAGATACGCAGTATTTT.

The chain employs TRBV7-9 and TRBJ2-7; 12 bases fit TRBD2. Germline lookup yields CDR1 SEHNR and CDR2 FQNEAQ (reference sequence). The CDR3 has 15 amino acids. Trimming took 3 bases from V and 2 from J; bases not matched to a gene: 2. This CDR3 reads CASSLWTSGAYEQYF. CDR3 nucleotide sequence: TGTGCCAGCAGCTTGTGGACTAGCGGGGCCTACGAGCAGTACTTC.

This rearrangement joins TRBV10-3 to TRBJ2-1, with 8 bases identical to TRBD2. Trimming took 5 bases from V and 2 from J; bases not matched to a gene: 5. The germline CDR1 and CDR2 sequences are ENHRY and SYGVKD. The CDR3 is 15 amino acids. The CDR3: CAISPGLGTYNEQFF. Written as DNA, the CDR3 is TGTGCCATCAGTCCGGGACTAGGGACCTACAATGAGCAGTTCTTC.

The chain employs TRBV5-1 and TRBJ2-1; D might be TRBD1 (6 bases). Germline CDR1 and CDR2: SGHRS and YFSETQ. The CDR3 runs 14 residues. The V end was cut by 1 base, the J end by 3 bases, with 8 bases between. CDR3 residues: CASSLRGYYNEQFF. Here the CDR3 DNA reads TGCGCCAGCAGCTTGAGGGGGTACTACAATGAGCAGTTCTTC.

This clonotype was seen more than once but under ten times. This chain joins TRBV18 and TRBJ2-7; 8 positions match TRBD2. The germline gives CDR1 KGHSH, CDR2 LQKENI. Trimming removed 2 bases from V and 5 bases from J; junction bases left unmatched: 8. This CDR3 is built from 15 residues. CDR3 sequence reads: CASSPIARGGNEQYF. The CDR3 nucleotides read TGTGCCAGCTCACCAATTGCCCGGGGGGGCAACGAGCAGTACTTC.

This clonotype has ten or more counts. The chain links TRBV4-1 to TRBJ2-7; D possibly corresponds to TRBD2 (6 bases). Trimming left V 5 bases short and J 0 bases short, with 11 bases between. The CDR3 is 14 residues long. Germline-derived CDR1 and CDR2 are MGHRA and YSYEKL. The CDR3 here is CASSLDGSSYEQYF. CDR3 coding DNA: TGCGCCAGCAGCTTGGACGGGAGCTCCTACGAGCAGTACTTC.

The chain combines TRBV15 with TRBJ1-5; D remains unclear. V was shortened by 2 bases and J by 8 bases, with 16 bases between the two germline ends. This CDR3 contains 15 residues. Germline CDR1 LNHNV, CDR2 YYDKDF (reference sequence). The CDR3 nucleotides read TGTGCCACCAGCAGATCAGGTCCCGGGTGGGAGCCCCAGCATTTT. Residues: CATSRSGPGWEPQHF.